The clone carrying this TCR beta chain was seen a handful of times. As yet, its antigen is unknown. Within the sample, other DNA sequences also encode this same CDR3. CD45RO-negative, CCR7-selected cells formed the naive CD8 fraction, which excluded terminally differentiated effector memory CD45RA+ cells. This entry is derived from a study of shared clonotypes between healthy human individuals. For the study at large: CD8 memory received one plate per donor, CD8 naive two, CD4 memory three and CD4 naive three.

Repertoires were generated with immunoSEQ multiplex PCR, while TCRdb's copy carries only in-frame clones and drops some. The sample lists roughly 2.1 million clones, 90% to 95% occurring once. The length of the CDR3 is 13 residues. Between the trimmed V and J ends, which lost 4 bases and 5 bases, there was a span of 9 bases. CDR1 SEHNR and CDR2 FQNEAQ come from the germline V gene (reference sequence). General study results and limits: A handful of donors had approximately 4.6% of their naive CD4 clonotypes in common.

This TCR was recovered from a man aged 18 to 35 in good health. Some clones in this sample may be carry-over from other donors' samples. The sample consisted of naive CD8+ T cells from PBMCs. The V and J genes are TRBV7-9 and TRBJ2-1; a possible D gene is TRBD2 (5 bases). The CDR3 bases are TGTGCCAGCAGCTCCCTACTAGACAATGAGCAGTTCTTC. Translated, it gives CASSSLLDNEQFF.